This record looks at one T cell receptor (beta chain) sequence and its context. As yet, its antigen is unknown. The source of the sample is a study of blood T cells in healthy people across ages. Study-wide results and limits: A roughly linear fall in TCR beta diversity per million T cells was seen with increasing age. PBMCs left unsorted prevented a conclusive naive versus antigen-experienced comparison.

The people who gave samples were healthy Caucasians from Russia, aged about 6 to 95. With each sample, at least 5 micrograms of total RNA were extracted. A second about 6 to 12 cycle PCR used barcoded and J-beta primers. TCRdb used MiXCR to reprocess the 5' RACE reads, holding one entry per CDR3 protein. Seen here are 550,000 to 700,000 distinct CDR3 sequences, 25% to 30% observed once, and the top ten hold approximately 17%. The V gene end was trimmed by 0 bases and the J gene end by 3 bases; junction bases not matched to a gene: 4. The germline CDR1 and CDR2 sequences are SGHAT and FQNNGV. The CDR3 totals 16 residues.

Sequenced material: blood. The chain has TRBV11-2 and TRBJ2-3; TRBD1 aligns across 9 bases. The TCR originated in a woman between 70 and 85 years old in good health. The CDR3 is CASSLETGGVTDTQYF. The DNA of the CDR3 is TGTGCCAGCAGCTTAGAGACAGGGGGGGTGACAGATACGCAGTATTTT.